What follows is one T cell receptor beta chain and its context. Trimming removed 4 bases at V and 5 bases at J, with 6 bases between. CDR3 size: 13 residues. The germline V gene has CDR1 LGHDT and CDR2 YNNKEL (reference sequence). Original analysis: Amplification of reference gene primers was used by the study to estimate nucleated cell counts. The assay was immunoSEQ multiplex PCR, and TCRdb's table has in-frame clones only and misses some. V and J calls and clone size are copied from that table; D and trimming were computed from the DNA. The table shows over 150,000 clones, with about 79% occurring only once. The sample is drawn from a study of blood T cell repertoires in COVID-19. The wider study: The United States, Italy and Spain were the sources of the acute and convalescent COVID-19 samples.

The origin of this receptor is a woman in her sixties with acute or convalescent COVID-19. The chain uses TRBV3-1 (or the pseudogene TRBV3-2) and TRBJ1-6; perhaps TRBD1 as D (5 bases). Sequences were obtained from peripheral blood. In DNA, the CDR3 is TGTGCCAGCAGCCGGGGCGATAATTCACCCCTCCACTTT. It specifies CASSRGDNSPLHF.